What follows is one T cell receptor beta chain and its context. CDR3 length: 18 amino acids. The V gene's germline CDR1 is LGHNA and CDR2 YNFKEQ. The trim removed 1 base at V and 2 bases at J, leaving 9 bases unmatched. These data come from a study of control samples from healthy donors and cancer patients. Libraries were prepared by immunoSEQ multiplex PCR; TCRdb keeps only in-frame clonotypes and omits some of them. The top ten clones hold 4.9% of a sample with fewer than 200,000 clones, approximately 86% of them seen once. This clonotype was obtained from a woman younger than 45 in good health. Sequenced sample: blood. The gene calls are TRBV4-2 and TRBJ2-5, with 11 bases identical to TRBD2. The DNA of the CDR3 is TGTGCCAGCAGCCAAGCTGAGAGGACTAGCGGGTCACAAGAGACCCAGTACTTC. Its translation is CASSQAERTSGSQETQYF.